This T cell receptor beta chain comes out of a study of T-cell reconstitution after alpha-beta-depleted transplantation in children. Germline values: CDR1 SEHNR, CDR2 FQNEAQ (reference sequence). V shed 3 bases and J 4 bases; nucleotides not matched to a gene: 7. CDR3 size: 15 residues. As it was prepared, the TCRbeta library received unique molecular identifiers. One entry per CDR3 protein, called by TCRdb with MiXCR from the PCR reads. The table includes 500,000 or so distinct CDR3 sequences, roughly 33% detected once. This sequence originates from a human donor who donated a stem cell graft to a child with aplastic anemia. The sequenced sample was PBMCs from the stem cell graft donor, obtained from the stem cell graft. The J gene is TRBJ2-7, the V gene TRBV7-9, with 9 bases lining up with TRBD2. The CDR3 bases are TGTGCCAGCAGCTTCCGACCTAGCGGGAAATACGAGCAGTACTTC. Its protein is CASSFRPSGKYEQYF.